Below are 18 T cell receptor beta chains sequenced from a single sample in a study of CD8 T cells in Susac syndrome. An amount of RNA that ranged from 0.5 to 1 ug was reverse transcribed with random hexamers. From the immunoSEQ multiplex PCR reads, TCRdb called clonotypes with MiXCR, one entry per CDR3 protein. The sample yields approximately 53,000 distinct CDR3 sequences, 93% seen once. Material: CD8+ T cells from PBMCs. These TCRs come from a human donor with multiple sclerosis.

This clonotype has only a few counts. The rearrangement joins TRBV4-1 to TRBJ2-1; perhaps TRBD2 as D (5 bases). This CDR3 region has 13 residues. Trimming took off 1 base at V and 9 bases at J, with 10 bases between the two ends. Germline V CDR1 and CDR2: MGHRA, YSYEKL. The CDR3 spells CASSQGGYGEQFF. The CDR3 nucleotides are TGCGCCAGCAGCCAAGGAGGGTACGGTGAGCAGTTCTTC.

CDR3 amino acids: CASSLAQTGGDTEAFF. The CDR3 nucleotides are TGTGCCAGCAGCTTAGCCCAGACAGGAGGGGACACTGAAGCTTTCTTT. The chain combines TRBV7-6 with TRBJ1-1, with D perhaps TRBD1 (6 bases). The germline CDR1 and CDR2 sequences are SGHVS and FNYEAQ. The CDR3 is 16 residues long. Trimming took 0 bases from V and 3 from J, leaving 14 bases between them. The full variable domain, its missing parts supplied by reference TRBV7-6 and TRBJ1-1, is GAGVSQSPRYKVTKRGQDVALRCDPISGHVSLYWYRQALGQGPEFLTYFNYEAQQDKSGLPNDRFSAERPEGSISTLTIQRTEQRDSAMYRCASSLAQTGGDTEAFFGQGTRLTVV.

The chain's CDR3 is CASSLRDSSYEQYF. In nucleotides, the CDR3 is TGCGCCAGCAGCTTACGGGACTCTTCCTACGAGCAGTACTTC. The V and J genes are TRBV5-1 and TRBJ2-7; D is perhaps TRBD2 (6 bases). The germline V gene has CDR1 SGHRS and CDR2 YFSETQ. CDR3 length: 14 residues. Trimming shortened V by 2 bases and J by 1 base, and 10 bases separated the two germline ends.

The chain links TRBV5-4 to TRBJ2-3; 8 bases align to TRBD2. V shed 1 base and J 8 bases; nucleotides not matched to a gene: 12. Per the germline V gene, CDR1 is SGHNT and CDR2 is YYREEE (reference sequence). This CDR3 has 16 residues. The CDR3 sequence is CASSLSDGGDTGTQYF. CDR3 bases: TGTGCCAGCAGCTTGTCTGACGGGGGGGATACGGGTACGCAGTATTTT.

V is TRBV6-2 or TRBV6-3 and J is TRBJ1-6, with D tentatively TRBD1 (5 bases). This CDR3 is built from 14 residues. Trimming left V 0 bases short and J 7 bases short, with 7 bases between. Germline V CDR1 and CDR2: MNHEY, SVGEGT. CDR3 region: CASSYSQENSPLHF. The CDR3 bases are TGTGCCAGCAGTTACTCACAGGAAAATTCACCCCTCCACTTT.

The chain carries TRBV15 and TRBJ2-4, with D perhaps TRBD2 (5 bases). Trimming shortened V by 1 base and J by 5 bases, and 9 bases separated the two germline ends. The germline V gene encodes CDR1 LNHNV and CDR2 YYDKDF (reference sequence). The CDR3 totals 14 residues. CDR3 coding DNA: TGTGCCACCAGCAGAGGGTCCGGGGAAAACATTCAGTACTTC. Translating it yields CATSRGSGENIQYF.

This clonotype showed up just once. This sequence joins TRBV6-5 and TRBJ2-4, with D unclear. The germline gives CDR1 MNHEY, CDR2 SVGAGI. The CDR3 totals 12 residues. Trimming cost V 5 bases and J 1 base, with 3 bases left between them. This chain's CDR3 is CASSTAKNIQYF. For the CDR3, the DNA is TGTGCCAGCAGTACCGCCAAAAACATTCAGTACTTC.

The J gene is TRBJ2-1, the V gene TRBV7-2; 9 nucleotides agree with TRBD2. Trimming cost V 0 bases and J 4 bases; bases outside gene matches: 4. In germline, CDR1 is SGHTA, CDR2 FQGNSA. The CDR3 length is 16 residues. The CDR3, as DNA: TGTGCCAGCAGCTTAGCTAGCGGGGGCCCGTACAATGAGCAGTTCTTC. The encoded protein is CASSLASGGPYNEQFF. Complete variable domain (other parts from reference TRBV7-2 and TRBJ2-1): GAGVSQSPSNKVTEKGKDVELRCDPISGHTALYWYRQSLGQGLEFLIYFQGNSAPDKSGLPSDRFSAERTGGSVSTLTIQRTQQEDSAVYLCASSLASGGPYNEQFFGPGTRLTVL.

The chain has TRBV2 and TRBJ2-3; D possibly corresponds to TRBD2 (5 bases). Germline V gene data show CDR1 as SNHLY and CDR2 as FYNNEI. The length of the CDR3 is 16 residues. V lost 6 bases to trimming and J lost 2 bases, with 18 bases between them. CDR3 loop: CASSMGVMDFTDTQYF. The CDR3 coding sequence is TGTGCCAGCAGCATGGGCGTAATGGACTTCACAGATACGCAGTATTTT.

The gene calls are TRBV29-1 and TRBJ1-2; D not resolved. Germline CDR1 and CDR2: SQVTM and ANQGSEA. CDR3 size: 14 residues. V was pared by 2 bases and J by 2 bases, with 12 bases between. CDR3 nucleotides: TGCAGCGTTGAAAAAGCGTTGACAAACTATGGCTACACCTTC. It is translated as CSVEKALTNYGYTF. The variable domain in full, with the rest retrieved from reference TRBV29-1 and TRBJ1-2, is SAVISQKPSRDICQRGTSLTIQCQVDSQVTMMFWYRQQPGQSLTLIATANQGSEATYESGFVIDKFPISRPNLTFSTLTVSNMSPEDSSIYLCSVEKALTNYGYTFGSGTRLTVV.

The chain uses TRBV6-6 and TRBJ2-3, with D possibly being TRBD2 (6 bases). Germline values: CDR1 MNHNY, CDR2 SVGAGI (reference sequence). This CDR3 contains 15 residues. Trimming cost V 10 bases and J 1 base, with 18 bases left between them. CDR3 sequence: CATERGGGRTDTQYF. Written as DNA, the CDR3 is TGTGCCACCGAGCGTGGGGGAGGCCGCACAGATACGCAGTATTTT.

The chain combines TRBV28 with TRBJ2-7; tentatively, D is TRBD1 (5 bases). CDR3 length equals 13 residues. CDR1 is MDHEN and CDR2 is SYDVKM in the germline V gene. Between the trimmed V and J ends, which lost 10 bases and 2 bases, there was a span of 15 bases. The CDR3 is CATQGVPPYEQYF. The CDR3 region has the DNA TGTGCCACCCAAGGGGTTCCCCCCTACGAGCAGTACTTC.

CDR3 nucleotides: TGCGCCAGCAGCCCTTTCGGAAGCTCCTACAATGAGCAGTTCTTC. Its translation: CASSPFGSSYNEQFF. The V and J genes are TRBV4-1 and TRBJ2-1; D unclear. Germline-derived CDR1 and CDR2 are MGHRA and YSYEKL. The CDR3 has 15 residues. V was shortened by 4 bases and J by 0 bases, with 10 bases between the two germline ends.

This clonotype was found once. The V and J genes are TRBV7-9 and TRBJ1-2; no firm D call. The CDR3 consists of 15 residues. Germline V CDR1 and CDR2: SEHNR, FQNEAQ (reference sequence). V lost 5 bases, J lost 8 bases, and 21 bases lay in between. CDR3 sequence: CASSLEPENRRGYTF. The CDR3 region has the DNA TGTGCCAGCAGCCTGGAACCTGAAAATCGTAGGGGCTACACCTTC.

V usage is TRBV9 and J usage is TRBJ2-3; D ambiguous. Per germline, CDR1 SGDLS and CDR2 YYNGEE. Trimming took off 0 bases at V and 1 base at J, with 6 bases between the two ends. The CDR3 sequence is 14 residues long. This CDR3 is CASSVEGGTDTQYF. The CDR3 DNA follows: TGTGCCAGCAGCGTAGAAGGTGGCACAGATACGCAGTATTTT.

This sequence joins TRBV4-1 and TRBJ1-2; D is unresolved. Germline V gene data show CDR1 as MGHRA and CDR2 as YSYEKL. This CDR3 is 12 amino acids long. V was cut by 0 bases and J by 3 bases, with 2 bases left in between. The CDR3 reads CASSQDYYGYTF. CDR3 coding DNA: TGCGCCAGCAGCCAAGACTACTATGGCTACACCTTC.

This clonotype was detected only once. This may be a read error: a much more frequent sequence differs by one nucleotide. This chain links TRBV13 with TRBJ2-7, with D possibly TRBD1 on 5 matching bases. Germline assignment: CDR1 PRHDT and CDR2 FYEKMQ (reference sequence). The CDR3 length is 14 residues. The ends were cut back, 2 bases at V and 2 bases at J, with 10 bases in the middle. CDR3 amino acids: CASSLTDTAYEQYF. CDR3 bases: TGTGCCAGCAGCTTAACGGACACAGCCTACGAGCAGTACTTC.

This chain joins TRBV30 and TRBJ1-1; D call uncertain. This CDR3 has 12 amino acids. CDR1 GTSNPN and CDR2 SVGIG come from the germline V gene (reference sequence). V was clipped by 5 bases and J by 1 base, with 8 bases between them. The CDR3 sequence is CAWGEANTEAFF. In nucleotides, the CDR3 is TGTGCCTGGGGGGAGGCGAACACTGAAGCTTTCTTT.